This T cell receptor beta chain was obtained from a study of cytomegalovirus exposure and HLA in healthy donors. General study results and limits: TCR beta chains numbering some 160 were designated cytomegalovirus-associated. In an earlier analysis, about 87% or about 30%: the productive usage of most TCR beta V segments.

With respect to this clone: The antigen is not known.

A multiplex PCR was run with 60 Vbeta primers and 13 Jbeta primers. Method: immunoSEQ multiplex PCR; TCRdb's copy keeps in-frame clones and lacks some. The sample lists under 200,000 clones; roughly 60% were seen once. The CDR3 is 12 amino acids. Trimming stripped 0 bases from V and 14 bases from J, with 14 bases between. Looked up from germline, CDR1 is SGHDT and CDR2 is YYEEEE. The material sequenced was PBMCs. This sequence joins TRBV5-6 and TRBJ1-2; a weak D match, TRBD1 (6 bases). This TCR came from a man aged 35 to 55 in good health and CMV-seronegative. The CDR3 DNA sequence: TGTGCCAGCAGCTTGGCCGCAGGGGCCCGTACCTTC. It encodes CASSLAAGARTF.